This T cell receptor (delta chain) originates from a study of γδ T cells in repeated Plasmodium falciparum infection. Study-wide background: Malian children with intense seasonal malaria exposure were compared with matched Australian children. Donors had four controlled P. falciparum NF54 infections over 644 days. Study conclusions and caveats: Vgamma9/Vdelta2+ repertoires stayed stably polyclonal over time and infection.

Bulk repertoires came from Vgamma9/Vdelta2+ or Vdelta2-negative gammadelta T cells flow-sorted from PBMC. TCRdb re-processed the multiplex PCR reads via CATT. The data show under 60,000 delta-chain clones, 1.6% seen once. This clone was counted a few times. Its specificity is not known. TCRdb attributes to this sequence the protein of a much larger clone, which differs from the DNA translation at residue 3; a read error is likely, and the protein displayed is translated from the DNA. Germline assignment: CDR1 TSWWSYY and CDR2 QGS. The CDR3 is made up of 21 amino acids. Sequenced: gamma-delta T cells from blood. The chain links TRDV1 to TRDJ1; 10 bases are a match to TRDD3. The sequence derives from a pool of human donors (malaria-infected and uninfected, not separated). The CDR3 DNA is TGTGCTTTTGGGGAAAAACGGCGTTGTTCTGGGGGATATGAAGGAACTTATAAACTCATCTTT. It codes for CAFGEKRRCSGGYEGTYKLIF.